This TCR beta chain was sequenced during a study of cytomegalovirus exposure and HLA in healthy donors. 60 Vbeta and 13 Jbeta primers were used in PCR. Generated by immunoSEQ multiplex PCR, the TCRdb table keeps only in-frame clones and is missing some. The sample has tens of thousands of clones; around 74% are singletons. Germline CDR1 SGHRS, CDR2 YFSETQ. V shed 0 bases and J shed 2 bases, with 17 bases lying between them. This CDR3 spans 17 amino acids. This clone was detected a few times. Material: PBMCs. The sequence came from a man younger than 45 in good health and CMV-seronegative. The V gene is TRBV5-1, the J gene TRBJ2-5; the D gene is possibly TRBD2 (6 bases). CDR3 sequence (DNA): TGCGCCAGCAGCTTGGAGGCGGGATCGATTCGGCAAGAGACCCAGTACTTC. Its protein product is CASSLEAGSIRQETQYF.